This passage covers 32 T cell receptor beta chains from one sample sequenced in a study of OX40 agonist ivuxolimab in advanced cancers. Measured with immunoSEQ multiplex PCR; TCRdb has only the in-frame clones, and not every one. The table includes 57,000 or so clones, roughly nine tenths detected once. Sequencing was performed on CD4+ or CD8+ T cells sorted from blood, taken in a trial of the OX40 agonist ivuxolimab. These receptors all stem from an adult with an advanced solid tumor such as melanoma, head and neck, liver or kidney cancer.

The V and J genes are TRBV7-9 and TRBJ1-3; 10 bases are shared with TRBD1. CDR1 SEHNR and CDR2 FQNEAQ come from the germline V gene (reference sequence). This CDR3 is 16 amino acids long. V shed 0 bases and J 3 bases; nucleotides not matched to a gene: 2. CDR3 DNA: TGTGCCAGCAGCTTAGCCGGACAGGGGGGTGGAAACACCATATATTTT. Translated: CASSLAGQGGGNTIYF.

As DNA, the CDR3 is TGTGCCAGCAGCTTAGCGGCAGGGGGATACACTGAAGCTTTCTTT. Protein: CASSLAAGGYTEAFF. This chain joins TRBV7-2 and TRBJ1-1, with 7 bases aligning to TRBD1. Trimming cost V 0 bases and J 3 bases; bases outside gene matches: 4. Germline values: CDR1 SGHTA, CDR2 FQGNSA. The CDR3 has 15 residues.

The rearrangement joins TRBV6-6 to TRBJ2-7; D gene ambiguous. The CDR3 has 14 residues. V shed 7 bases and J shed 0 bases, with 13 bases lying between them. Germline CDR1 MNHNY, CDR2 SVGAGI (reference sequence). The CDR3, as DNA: TGTGCCAGCACCTCCGCCAGCACCTCCTACGAGCAGTACTTC. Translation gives CASTSASTSYEQYF.

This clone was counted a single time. CDR3 amino acids: CAWSTRTGHSYEQYF. For the CDR3, the DNA is TGTGCCTGGAGTACTCGGACAGGGCACTCCTACGAGCAGTACTTC. The chain uses TRBV30 and TRBJ2-7; 8 bases match TRBD1. There are 15 residues in the CDR3. Unmatched junction bases numbered 6, after V lost 2 bases and J lost 0 bases. CDR1 GTSNPN and CDR2 SVGIG come from the germline V gene (reference sequence).

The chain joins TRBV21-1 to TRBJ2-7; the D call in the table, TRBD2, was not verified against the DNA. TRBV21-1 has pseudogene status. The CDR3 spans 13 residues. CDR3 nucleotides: TGTGCCAGCAGCAAAGGAGAGGGCTACGAGCAGTACTTC. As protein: CASSKGEGYEQYF.

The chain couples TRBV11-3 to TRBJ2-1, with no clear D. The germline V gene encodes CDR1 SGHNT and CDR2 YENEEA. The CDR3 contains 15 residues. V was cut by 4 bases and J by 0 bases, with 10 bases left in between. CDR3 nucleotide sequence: TGTGCCAGCAGCTCCAGAATTAGCTCCTACAATGAGCAGTTCTTC. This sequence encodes CASSSRISSYNEQFF.

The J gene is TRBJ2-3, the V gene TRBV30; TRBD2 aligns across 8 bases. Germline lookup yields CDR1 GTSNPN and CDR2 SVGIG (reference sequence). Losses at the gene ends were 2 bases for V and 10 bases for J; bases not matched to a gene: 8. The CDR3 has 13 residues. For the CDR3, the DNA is TGTGCCTGGAGTCGCCTTAGCGGGATTCCGCAGTATTTT. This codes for CAWSRLSGIPQYF.

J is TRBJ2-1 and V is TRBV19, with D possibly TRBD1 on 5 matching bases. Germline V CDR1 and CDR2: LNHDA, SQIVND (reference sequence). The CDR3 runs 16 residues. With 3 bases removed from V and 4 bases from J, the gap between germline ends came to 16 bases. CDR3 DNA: TGTGCCAGTAGTATGGGTGGTAGGACATTATACAATGAGCAGTTCTTC. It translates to CASSMGGRTLYNEQFF.

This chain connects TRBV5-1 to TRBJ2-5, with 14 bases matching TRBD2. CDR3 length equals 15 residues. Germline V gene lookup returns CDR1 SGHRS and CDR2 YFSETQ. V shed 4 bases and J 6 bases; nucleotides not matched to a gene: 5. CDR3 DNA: TGCGCCAGCAGCCCCGGACTAGCGGGAGGCCAGACCCAGTACTTC. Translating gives CASSPGLAGGQTQYF.

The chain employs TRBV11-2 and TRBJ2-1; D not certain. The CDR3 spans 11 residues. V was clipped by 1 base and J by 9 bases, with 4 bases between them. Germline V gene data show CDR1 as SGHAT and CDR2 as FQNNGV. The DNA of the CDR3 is TGTGCCAGCAGCTTAGCAGTTGAGCAGTTCTTC. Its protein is CASSLAVEQFF.

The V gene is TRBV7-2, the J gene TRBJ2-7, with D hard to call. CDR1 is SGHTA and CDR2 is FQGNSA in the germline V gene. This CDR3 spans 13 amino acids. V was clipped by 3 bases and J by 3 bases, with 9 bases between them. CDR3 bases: TGTGCCAGCAGCTTGAGTAGGGACTACGAGCAGTACTTC. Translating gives CASSLSRDYEQYF.

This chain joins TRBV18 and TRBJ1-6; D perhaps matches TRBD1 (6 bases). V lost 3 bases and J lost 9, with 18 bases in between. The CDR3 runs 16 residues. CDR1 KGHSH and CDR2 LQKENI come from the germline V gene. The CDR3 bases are TGTGCCAGCTCACCGTTAGGACAGCGGGGGCCTTCACCCCTCCACTTT. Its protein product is CASSPLGQRGPSPLHF. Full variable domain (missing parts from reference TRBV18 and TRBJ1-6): NAGVMQNPRHLVRRRGQEARLRCSPMKGHSHVYWYRQLPEEGLKFMVYLQKENIIDESGMPKERFSAEFPKEGPSILRIQQVVRGDSAAYFCASSPLGQRGPSPLHFGNGTRLTVT.

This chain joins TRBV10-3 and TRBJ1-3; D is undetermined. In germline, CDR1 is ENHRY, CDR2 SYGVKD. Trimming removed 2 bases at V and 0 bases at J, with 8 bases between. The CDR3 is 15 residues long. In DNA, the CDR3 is TGTGCCATCAGTGAGGGCCGAAACTCTGGAAACACCATATATTTT. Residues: CAISEGRNSGNTIYF.

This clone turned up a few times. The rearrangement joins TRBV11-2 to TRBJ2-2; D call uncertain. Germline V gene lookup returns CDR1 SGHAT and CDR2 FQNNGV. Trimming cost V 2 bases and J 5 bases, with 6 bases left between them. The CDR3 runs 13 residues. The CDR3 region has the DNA TGTGCCAGCAGCTTAATCAGAACCGGGGAGCTGTTTTTT. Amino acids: CASSLIRTGELFF.

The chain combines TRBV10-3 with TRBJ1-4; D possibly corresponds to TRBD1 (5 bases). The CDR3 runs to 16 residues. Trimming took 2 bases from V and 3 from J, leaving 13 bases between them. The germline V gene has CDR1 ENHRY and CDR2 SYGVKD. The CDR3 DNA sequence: TGTGCCATCAGTGAGGGCTTGGGGACGTCTAATGAAAAACTGTTTTTT. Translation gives CAISEGLGTSNEKLFF.

The CDR3 reads CASSPVGVNTEAFF. The CDR3 DNA sequence: TGTGCCAGCTCACCAGTGGGGGTGAACACTGAAGCTTTCTTT. The chain combines TRBV18 with TRBJ1-1; TRBD1 is a possible D gene (5 bases). The V end lost 2 bases, the J end lost 0 bases, and 7 bases lay between the germline ends. CDR3 length: 14 amino acids. CDR1 and CDR2 from the germline V gene are KGHSH and LQKENI.

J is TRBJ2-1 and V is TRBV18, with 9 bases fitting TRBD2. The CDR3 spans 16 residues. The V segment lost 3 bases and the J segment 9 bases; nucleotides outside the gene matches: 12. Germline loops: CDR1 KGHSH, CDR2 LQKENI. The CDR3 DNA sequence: TGTGCCAGCTCACCCGAAGGGTTAGCGGGAGTGAGTGAGCAGTTCTTC. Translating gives CASSPEGLAGVSEQFF.

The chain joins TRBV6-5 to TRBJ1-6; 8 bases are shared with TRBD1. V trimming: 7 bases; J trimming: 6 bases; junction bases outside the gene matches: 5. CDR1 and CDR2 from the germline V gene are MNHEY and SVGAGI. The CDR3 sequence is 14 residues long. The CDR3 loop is CASISGQGNSPLHF. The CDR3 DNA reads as TGTGCCAGCATCTCAGGACAGGGTAATTCACCCCTCCACTTT.

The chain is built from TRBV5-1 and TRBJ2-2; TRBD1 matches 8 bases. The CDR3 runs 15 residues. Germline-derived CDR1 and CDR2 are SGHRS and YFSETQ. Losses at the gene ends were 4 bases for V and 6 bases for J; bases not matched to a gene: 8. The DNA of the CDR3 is TGCGCCAGCAGCCCACAGGGGGAAGGAGCCGGGGAGCTGTTTTTT. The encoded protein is CASSPQGEGAGELFF.

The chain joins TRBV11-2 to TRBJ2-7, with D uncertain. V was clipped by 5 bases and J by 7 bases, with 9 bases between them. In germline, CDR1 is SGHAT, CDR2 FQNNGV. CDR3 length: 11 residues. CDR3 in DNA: TGTGCCAGCAGCCAGGTGAAGGAGCAGTACTTC. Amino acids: CASSQVKEQYF. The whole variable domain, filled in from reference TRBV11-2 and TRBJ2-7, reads EAGVAQSPRYKIIEKRQSVAFWCNPISGHATLYWYQQILGQGPKLLIQFQNNGVVDDSQLPKDRFSAERLKGVDSTLKIQPAKLEDSAVYLCASSQVKEQYFGPGTRLTVT.

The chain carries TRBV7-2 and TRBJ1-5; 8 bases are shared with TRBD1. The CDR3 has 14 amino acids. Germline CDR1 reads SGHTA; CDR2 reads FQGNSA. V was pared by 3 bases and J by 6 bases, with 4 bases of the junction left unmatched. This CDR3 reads CASSFSGGGQPQHF. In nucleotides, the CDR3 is TGTGCCAGCAGCTTTTCAGGGGGCGGTCAGCCCCAGCATTTT.

CDR3 DNA: TGTGCCAGCAGTGTCCCGGGGCATCAGGAGACCCAGTACTTC. Protein product: CASSVPGHQETQYF. The chain carries TRBV27 and TRBJ2-5; D might be TRBD1 or TRBD2, each matching 5 bases. Looked up from germline, CDR1 is MNHEY and CDR2 is SMNVEV (reference sequence). CDR3 length: 14 residues. Between the trimmed V and J ends, which lost 5 bases and 5 bases, there was a span of 15 bases.

The CDR3 loop reads CASRRDGSNQPQHF. In DNA form, the CDR3 reads TGCGCCAGCAGACGGGACGGTAGCAATCAGCCCCAGCATTTT. The rearrangement uses TRBV10-2 and TRBJ1-5, with D tentatively TRBD1 (5 bases). The ends were cut back, 6 bases at V and 0 bases at J, with 9 bases in the middle. CDR1 and CDR2 (germline): WSHSY, SAAADI. The CDR3 sequence is 14 residues long.

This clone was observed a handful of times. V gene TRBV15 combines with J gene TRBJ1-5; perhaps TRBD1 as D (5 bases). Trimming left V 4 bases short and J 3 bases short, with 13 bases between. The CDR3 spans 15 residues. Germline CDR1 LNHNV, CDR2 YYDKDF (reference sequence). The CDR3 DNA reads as TGTGCCACCAGCAAGGACATTATATCCAATCAGCCCCAGCATTTT. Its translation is CATSKDIISNQPQHF.

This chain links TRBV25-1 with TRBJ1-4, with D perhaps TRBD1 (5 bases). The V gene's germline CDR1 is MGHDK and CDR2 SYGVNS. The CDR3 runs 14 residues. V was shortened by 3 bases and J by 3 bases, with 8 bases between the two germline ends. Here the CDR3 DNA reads TGTGCCAGCAGTGATCCGGGACCTAATGAAAAACTGTTTTTT. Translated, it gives CASSDPGPNEKLFF.

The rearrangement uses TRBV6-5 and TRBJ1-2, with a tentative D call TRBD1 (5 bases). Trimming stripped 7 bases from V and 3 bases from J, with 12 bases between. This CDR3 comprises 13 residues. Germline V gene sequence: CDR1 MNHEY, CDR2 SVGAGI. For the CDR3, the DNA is TGTGCCAGCACCCCGGGACGGGACTATGGCTACACCTTC. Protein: CASTPGRDYGYTF.

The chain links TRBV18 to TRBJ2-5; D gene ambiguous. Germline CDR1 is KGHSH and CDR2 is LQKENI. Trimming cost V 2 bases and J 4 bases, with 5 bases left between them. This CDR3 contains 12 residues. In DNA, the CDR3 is TGTGCCAGCTCACCAGCGTTAGAGACCCAGTACTTC. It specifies CASSPALETQYF.

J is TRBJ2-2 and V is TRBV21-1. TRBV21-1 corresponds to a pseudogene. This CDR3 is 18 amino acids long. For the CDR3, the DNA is TGTGCCAGCAGCAAAAATTCCCTCCCCGGCAGCCTCACCGGGGAGCTGTTTTTT. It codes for CASSKNSLPGSLTGELFF.

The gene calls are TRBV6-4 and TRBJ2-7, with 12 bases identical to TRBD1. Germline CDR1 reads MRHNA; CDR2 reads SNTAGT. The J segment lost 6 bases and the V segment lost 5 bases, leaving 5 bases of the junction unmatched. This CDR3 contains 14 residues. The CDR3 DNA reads TGTGCCAGCAGTCCGGGACAGGGGGCTGGCGAGCAGTACTTC. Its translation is CASSPGQGAGEQYF.

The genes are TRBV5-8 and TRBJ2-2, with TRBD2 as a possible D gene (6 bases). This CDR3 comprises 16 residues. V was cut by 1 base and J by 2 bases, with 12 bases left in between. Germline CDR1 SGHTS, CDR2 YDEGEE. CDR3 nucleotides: TGTGCCAGCAGCTTGCGAGCGGGCCAAAACACCGGGGAGCTGTTTTTT. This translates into CASSLRAGQNTGELFF.

The CDR3 reads CASSPDRVGNQPQHF. The CDR3, as DNA: TGTGCCAGCAGCCCGGACAGGGTGGGCAATCAGCCCCAGCATTTT. This chain joins TRBV7-9 and TRBJ1-5; the match to TRBD1 covers 8 bases. This CDR3 has 15 amino acids. V trimming: 5 bases; J trimming: 2 bases; junction bases outside the gene matches: 5. Per the germline V gene, CDR1 is SEHNR and CDR2 is FQNEAQ (reference sequence). Filled out from reference TRBV7-9 and TRBJ1-5, the complete variable domain reads DTGVSQNPRHKITKRGQNVTFRCDPISEHNRLYWYRQTLGQGPEFLTYFQNEAQLEKSRLLSDRFSAERPKGSFSTLEIQRTEQGDSAMYLCASSPDRVGNQPQHFGDGTRLSIL.

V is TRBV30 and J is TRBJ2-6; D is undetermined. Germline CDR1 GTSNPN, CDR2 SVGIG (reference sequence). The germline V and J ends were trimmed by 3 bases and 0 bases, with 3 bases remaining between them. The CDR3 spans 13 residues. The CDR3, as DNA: TGTGCCTGGAGAACCTCTGGGGCCAACGTCCTGACTTTC. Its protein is CAWRTSGANVLTF. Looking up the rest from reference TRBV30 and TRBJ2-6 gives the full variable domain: SQTIHQWPATLVQPVGSPLSLECTVEGTSNPNLYWYRQAAGRGLQLLFYSVGIGQISSEVPQNLSASRPQDRQFILSSKKLLLSDSGFYLCAWRTSGANVLTFGAGSRLTVL.